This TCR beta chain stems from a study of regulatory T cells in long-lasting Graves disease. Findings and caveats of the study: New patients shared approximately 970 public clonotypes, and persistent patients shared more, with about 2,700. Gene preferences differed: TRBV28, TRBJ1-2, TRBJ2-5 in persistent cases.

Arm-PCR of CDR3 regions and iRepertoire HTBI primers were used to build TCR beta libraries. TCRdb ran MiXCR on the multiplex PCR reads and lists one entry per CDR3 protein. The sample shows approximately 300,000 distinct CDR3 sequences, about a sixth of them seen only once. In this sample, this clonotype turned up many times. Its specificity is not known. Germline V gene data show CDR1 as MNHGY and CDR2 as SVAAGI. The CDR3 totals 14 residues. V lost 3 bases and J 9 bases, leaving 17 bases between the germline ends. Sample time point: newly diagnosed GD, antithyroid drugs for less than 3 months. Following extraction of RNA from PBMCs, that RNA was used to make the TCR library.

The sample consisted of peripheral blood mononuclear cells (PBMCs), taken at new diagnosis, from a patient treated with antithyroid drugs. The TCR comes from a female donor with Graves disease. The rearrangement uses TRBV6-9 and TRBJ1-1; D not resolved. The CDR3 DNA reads TGTGCCAGCAGTTACAAGGCAGCATCGGGAAAAGCTTTCTTT. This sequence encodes CASSYKAASGKAFF.